The source of this T cell receptor beta chain is a study of T cell repertoires in cytomegalovirus infection. This clonotype has only a few counts. TCRdb passed the reads through MiXCR, listing each CDR3 protein once. The sample records 250,000 or so distinct CDR3 sequences, around 15% being singletons. The sample consisted of CD8+ T cells from PBMCs. This TCR came from a human donor in good health (CMV status not recorded). Some clones in this sample may be carry-over from other donors' samples.

CDR3 in amino acids: CASSPTGETQYF. In DNA form, the CDR3 reads TGTGCCAGCAGCCCTACGGGCGAAACCCAGTATTTT. The V gene is TRBV11-2, the J gene TRBJ2-3; D is uncertain. This CDR3 spans 12 amino acids. V was clipped by 5 bases and J by 12 bases, with 15 bases between them. From germline, CDR1 is SGHAT and CDR2 FQNNGV.